The next 30 T cell receptor beta chains were all read from a single sample in a study of neurological immune-mediated disorders. The time point was: longitudinal time-point 2. TCRdb re-called the 5' RACE reads through MiXCR, storing one row per CDR3 protein. The sample lists some 60,000 distinct CDR3 sequences; nearly 10% were seen once. The sequenced sample consisted of PBMCs. These receptor sequences come from a man aged 30 to 39 in good health.

Many counts were recorded for this clonotype. J is TRBJ2-1 and V is TRBV12-3 or TRBV12-4, with no clear D. V lost 4 bases, J lost 15 bases, and 25 bases lay in between. The CDR3 consists of 15 residues. CDR3 nucleotides: TGTGCCAGCAGTTATAATGAGGTCGTCATCACCCCTGGGTTCTTC. It encodes CASSYNEVVITPGFF.

This clonotype was recorded at least ten times. The chain combines TRBV5-1 with TRBJ2-7, with D unresolved. Germline CDR1 is SGHRS and CDR2 is YFSETQ. CDR3 length: 13 residues. V was clipped by 2 bases and J by 3 bases, with 9 bases between them. Written as DNA, the CDR3 is TGCGCCAGCAGCTTCGGCAGCAGCTACGAGCAGTACTTC. Translation gives CASSFGSSYEQYF.

This clonotype was counted at least ten times. The chain is built from TRBV27 and TRBJ2-1; D ambiguous. Trimming took off 5 bases at V and 1 base at J, with 12 bases between the two ends. The germline V gene encodes CDR1 MNHEY and CDR2 SMNVEV (reference sequence). The CDR3 sequence is 15 residues long. The CDR3 DNA reads as TGTGCCAGCAGTGACTTGTTGGGTTCCTACAATGAGCAGTTCTTC. This codes for CASSDLLGSYNEQFF.

This clonotype has at least ten counts. The chain combines TRBV20-1 with TRBJ1-1; 7 positions agree with TRBD1. Trimming took 5 bases from V and 1 from J; bases not matched to a gene: 13. In germline, CDR1 is DFQATT, CDR2 SNEGSKA (reference sequence). This CDR3 region has 16 residues. CDR3 bases: TGCAGTGCTCTGACAGGGTTCGGGGTTGCGAACACTGAAGCTTTCTTT. Amino acids: CSALTGFGVANTEAFF.

V and J are TRBV12-3 or TRBV12-4 and TRBJ2-7; D is perhaps TRBD1 or TRBD2 (5 bases each). The V end was cut by 5 bases, the J end by 0 bases, with 14 bases between. The CDR3 consists of 15 residues. CDR3: CASSTGTRFSYEQYF. The CDR3 DNA reads as TGTGCCAGCAGTACCGGGACCCGCTTCTCCTACGAGCAGTACTTC.

This clonotype was detected many times. This chain connects TRBV11-2 to TRBJ1-2; D unresolved. The CDR3 covers 12 residues. V was cut by 0 bases and J by 8 bases, with 7 bases left in between. CDR1 SGHAT and CDR2 FQNNGV come from the germline V gene. The CDR3 here is CASSLETEGYTF. The DNA of the CDR3 is TGTGCCAGCAGCTTAGAGACCGAGGGCTACACCTTC.

The chain uses TRBV18 and TRBJ2-3; D is ambiguous. The CDR3 length is 13 residues. CDR1 is KGHSH, CDR2 LQKENI, per germline. Trimming took off 1 base at V and 3 bases at J, with 5 bases between the two ends. The CDR3 DNA reads as TGTGCCAGCTCACCACAGACAACAGATACGCAGTATTTT. Translation: CASSPQTTDTQYF.

This clonotype was counted at least ten times. This chain joins TRBV12-3 or TRBV12-4 and TRBJ2-3; D remains unclear. V lost 5 bases and J lost 3, with 12 bases in between. The CDR3 sequence is 14 residues long. The CDR3 nucleotides are TGTGCCAGCAGTGCCTTGCGTCGGACAGATACGCAGTATTTT. It yields the protein CASSALRRTDTQYF.

This clonotype has ten or more counts. The chain recombines TRBV11-2 with TRBJ2-2; D perhaps matches TRBD1 (6 bases). Germline lookup yields CDR1 SGHAT and CDR2 FQNNGV. This CDR3 spans 15 amino acids. V lost 7 bases and J lost 6, with 18 bases in between. CDR3 amino acids: CASTLVWGRSGELFF. The CDR3 DNA is TGTGCCAGCACCCTCGTGTGGGGGCGATCCGGGGAGCTGTTTTTT.

There are many counts of this clonotype. The chain couples TRBV10-3 to TRBJ2-1; D may match TRBD1 or TRBD2 (6 bases each). Germline loops: CDR1 ENHRY, CDR2 SYGVKD. The V end lost 4 bases, the J end lost 9 bases, and 19 bases lay between the germline ends. This CDR3 has 15 residues. CDR3 sequence: CAISAPTSKGGEQFF. CDR3 nucleotides: TGTGCCATCAGTGCCCCTACTAGCAAGGGGGGTGAGCAGTTCTTC.

This clonotype showed up many times. The chain carries TRBV5-1 and TRBJ2-5, with TRBD2 matching 7 bases. The J segment lost 1 base and the V segment lost 1 base, leaving 10 bases of the junction unmatched. The CDR3 consists of 17 residues. Germline-derived CDR1 and CDR2 are SGHRS and YFSETQ. The CDR3 sequence: CASSLTPQRGTQETQYF. CDR3 DNA: TGCGCCAGCAGCTTGACGCCCCAGCGGGGTACCCAAGAGACCCAGTACTTC.

This clonotype occurred many times. This chain links TRBV29-1 with TRBJ2-2, with D uncertain. The V end was cut by 2 bases, the J end by 1 base, with 5 bases between. This CDR3 comprises 13 residues. Germline loops: CDR1 SQVTM, CDR2 ANQGSEA. CDR3 loop: CSVERQNTGELFF. The CDR3 bases are TGCAGCGTTGAAAGGCAGAACACCGGGGAGCTGTTTTTT.

This clonotype came up many times. This chain links TRBV7-2 with TRBJ2-2; tentative D call: TRBD2 (5 bases). The ends were cut back, 1 base at V and 3 bases at J, with 9 bases in the middle. This CDR3 has 15 residues. Germline CDR1 is SGHTA and CDR2 is FQGNSA. CDR3 residues: CASSLVDLDTGELFF. CDR3 in DNA: TGTGCCAGCAGCTTAGTGGACTTGGACACCGGGGAGCTGTTTTTT. Based on the CDR3 plus reference TRBV7-2 and TRBJ2-2, the full variable domain is GAGVSQSPSNKVTEKGKDVELRCDPISGHTALYWYRQSLGQGLEFLIYFQGNSAPDKSGLPSDRFSAERTGGSVSTLTIQRTQQEDSAVYLCASSLVDLDTGELFFGEGSRLTVL.

This clonotype was counted at least ten times. CDR3 sequence: CASRLGGGGNTEAFF. For the CDR3, the DNA is TGTGCCAGCAGACTAGGGGGTGGCGGGAACACTGAAGCTTTCTTT. The V and J genes are TRBV12-3 or TRBV12-4 and TRBJ1-1; possible D gene TRBD1, 6 bases. Trimming took off 6 bases at V and 1 base at J, with 15 bases between the two ends. CDR3 length equals 15 residues.

The CDR3 region is CSVDSGTWMNNEQFF. As DNA, the CDR3 is TGCAGCGTTGATTCAGGGACATGGATGAACAATGAGCAGTTCTTC. The genes are TRBV29-1 and TRBJ2-1; tentatively, D is TRBD1 (6 bases). This CDR3 region has 15 residues. Per germline, CDR1 SQVTM and CDR2 ANQGSEA. Trimming pared 3 bases from V and 5 bases from J, leaving 17 bases between.

This clonotype was observed at least ten times. The chain joins TRBV27 to TRBJ2-2; D not resolved. Germline V gives CDR1 MNHEY, CDR2 SMNVEV (reference sequence). The CDR3 is 16 residues long. V lost 6 bases and J 7 bases, leaving 21 bases between the germline ends. CDR3 DNA sequence: TGTGCCAGCAGCTCCTTTATCGCCGGTAGTTTCGGGGAGCTGTTTTTT. Translating it yields CASSSFIAGSFGELFF.

This clonotype was counted at least ten times. The genes are TRBV5-1 and TRBJ2-1, with 8 nucleotides matching TRBD2. The germline V gene encodes CDR1 SGHRS and CDR2 YFSETQ. The CDR3 extends over 15 amino acids. J was trimmed by 3 bases and V by 7 bases; bases with no gene match: 9. CDR3 in amino acids: CASSAVAGGYNEQFF. CDR3 sequence (DNA): TGCGCCAGCTCCGCGGTTGCGGGAGGCTACAATGAGCAGTTCTTC.

The chain uses TRBV28 and TRBJ1-2; no reliable D call. CDR1 and CDR2 (germline): MDHEN, SYDVKM. This CDR3 spans 13 amino acids. With 7 bases removed from V and 5 bases from J, the gap between germline ends came to 14 bases. This CDR3 is CASKGPDPYGYTF. CDR3 sequence (DNA): TGTGCCAGCAAAGGCCCAGACCCATATGGCTACACCTTC.

The chain uses TRBV5-1 and TRBJ2-1, with D possibly TRBD2 on 6 matching bases. CDR1 SGHRS and CDR2 YFSETQ come from the germline V gene. V lost 6 bases to trimming and J lost 4 bases, with 17 bases between them. The CDR3 consists of 15 residues. CDR3 loop: CASTHREQTYNEQFF. CDR3 nucleotide sequence: TGCGCCAGCACCCATCGGGAGCAGACATACAATGAGCAGTTCTTC.

This clonotype was seen many times. The chain links TRBV12-3 or TRBV12-4 to TRBJ1-1; D gene uncertain. The CDR3 length is 15 residues. Trimming left V 5 bases short and J 1 base short, with 14 bases between. As DNA, the CDR3 is TGTGCCAGCAGTAGTACGGACGGTAAGAACACTGAAGCTTTCTTT. Its translation: CASSSTDGKNTEAFF.

This clonotype was recorded at least ten times. J is TRBJ1-5 and V is TRBV7-8, with D unresolved. The V and J ends lost 3 bases and 8 bases respectively, with 11 bases between them. This CDR3 region has 13 residues. The germline CDR1 and CDR2 sequences are SGHVS and FQNEAQ. The CDR3 DNA sequence: TGTGCCAGCAGCTTGCGAAGTCATGAGCCCCAGCATTTT. Protein product: CASSLRSHEPQHF.

This clonotype was counted ten times or more. The chain has TRBV11-2 and TRBJ2-1, with 8 positions matching TRBD1. The germline CDR1 and CDR2 sequences are SGHAT and FQNNGV. This CDR3 has 14 residues. Unmatched junction bases numbered 9, after V lost 5 bases and J lost 9 bases. The CDR3 spells CASSPGQGFVEQFF. CDR3 sequence (DNA): TGTGCCAGCAGCCCCGGACAGGGTTTTGTTGAGCAGTTCTTC.

In its sample, this clonotype was seen many times. V usage is TRBV6-1 and J usage is TRBJ2-2; 7 nucleotides line up with TRBD2. Germline assignment: CDR1 MNHNS and CDR2 SASEGT. The CDR3 is made up of 16 amino acids. V shed 7 bases, J shed 4 bases, and the junction held 12 bases outside the gene matches. The CDR3 reads CASIKRGDWGTGELFF. CDR3 coding DNA: TGTGCCAGCATCAAACGGGGGGATTGGGGCACCGGGGAGCTGTTTTTT.

This clonotype was seen at least ten times. The chain uses TRBV7-8 and TRBJ2-7, with D possibly matching TRBD2 (6 bases). CDR3 length equals 15 residues. Germline-derived CDR1 and CDR2 are SGHVS and FQNEAQ. Trimming left V 2 bases short and J 6 bases short, with 17 bases between. The CDR3 here is CASSLSTGRPFEQYF. In DNA, the CDR3 is TGTGCCAGCAGCTTAAGTACCGGGAGACCCTTCGAGCAGTACTTC.

In its sample, this clonotype was seen many times. V gene TRBV11-2 combines with J gene TRBJ1-2; the match to TRBD1 covers 7 bases. CDR3 length: 15 residues. From germline, CDR1 is SGHAT and CDR2 FQNNGV. Trimming removed 5 bases from V and 4 bases from J; junction bases left unmatched: 10. For the CDR3, the DNA is TGTGCCAGCAGCCCCTCGTTGGCAGGGGGCTATGGCTACACCTTC. As protein: CASSPSLAGGYGYTF.

This clonotype was detected ten times or more. V is TRBV29-1 and J is TRBJ2-2; 9 positions agree with TRBD2. The CDR3 has 15 amino acids. V was clipped by 7 bases and J by 6 bases; unmatched bases: 12. Per the germline V gene, CDR1 is SQVTM and CDR2 is ANQGSEA. CDR3 sequence: CSGGAAGGIAGELFF. Written as DNA, the CDR3 is TGCAGCGGGGGGGCCGCGGGAGGGATCGCCGGGGAGCTGTTTTTT.

This clonotype was found many times. The V call is TRBV10-2, the J call TRBJ2-6; tentatively, D is TRBD1 (5 bases). Trimming stripped 2 bases from V and 0 bases from J, with 8 bases between. CDR1 and CDR2 (germline): WSHSY, SAAADI. The CDR3 sequence is 16 residues long. CDR3 nucleotides: TGCGCCAGCAGTGAGGGACAAGGCTCTGGGGCCAACGTCCTGACTTTC. Translating gives CASSEGQGSGANVLTF.

This clonotype appeared many times. The chain couples TRBV20-1 to TRBJ2-1, with no clear D. Trimming removed 7 bases from V and 7 bases from J, with 8 bases in between. The length of the CDR3 is 10 residues. Germline loops: CDR1 DFQATT, CDR2 SNEGSKA (reference sequence). CDR3 sequence reads: CSVRVNEQFF. CDR3 bases: TGCAGTGTGAGAGTTAATGAGCAGTTCTTC.

This clonotype was seen ten or more times. The gene calls are TRBV27 and TRBJ2-3; maybe TRBD1 (6 bases). V lost 7 bases to trimming and J lost 1 base, with 12 bases between them. Germline V lookup: CDR1 MNHEY, CDR2 SMNVEV (reference sequence). The CDR3 is made up of 14 amino acids. The CDR3 sequence is CASKQQGRTDTQYF. CDR3 DNA sequence: TGTGCCAGCAAACAACAGGGACGCACAGATACGCAGTATTTT.

This clonotype showed up many times. The chain joins TRBV12-3 or TRBV12-4 to TRBJ1-3; D remains unclear. The CDR3 sequence is 16 residues long. Trimming shortened V by 4 bases and J by 0 bases, and 13 bases separated the two germline ends. CDR3 bases: TGTGCCAGCAGTTCCCTGACAAGGAGCTCTGGAAACACCATATATTTT. Translation: CASSSLTRSSGNTIYF.